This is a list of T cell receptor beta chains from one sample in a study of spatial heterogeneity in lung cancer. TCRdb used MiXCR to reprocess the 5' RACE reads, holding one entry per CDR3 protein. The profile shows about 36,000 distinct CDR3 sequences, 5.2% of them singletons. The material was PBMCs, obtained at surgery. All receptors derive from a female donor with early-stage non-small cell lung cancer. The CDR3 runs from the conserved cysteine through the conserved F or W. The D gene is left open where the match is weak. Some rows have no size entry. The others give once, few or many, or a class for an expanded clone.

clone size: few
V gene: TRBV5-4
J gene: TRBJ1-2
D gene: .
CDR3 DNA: TGTGCCAGCAGCTTTAACCGGGGGCCCAACTATGGCTACACCTTC
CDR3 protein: CASSFNRGPNYGYTF

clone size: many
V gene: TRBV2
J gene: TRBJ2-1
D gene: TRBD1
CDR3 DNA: TGTGCCAGCAGGCAGACAGGGGAGAATGAGCAGTTCTTC
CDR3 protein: CASRQTGENEQFF

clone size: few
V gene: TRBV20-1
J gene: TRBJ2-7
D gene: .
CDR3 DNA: TGCAGTGCTCCCAAGGACAACTCCTACGAGCAGTACTTC
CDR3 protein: CSAPKDNSYEQYF

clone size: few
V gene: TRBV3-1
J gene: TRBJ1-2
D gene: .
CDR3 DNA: TGTGCCAGCAGCCAAGCGGATGGCTACACCTTC
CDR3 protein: CASSQADGYTF

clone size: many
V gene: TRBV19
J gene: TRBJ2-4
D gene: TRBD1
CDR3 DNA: TGTGCCAGTACCCCTCCCGCAGGGGGCCTTCAGTACTTC
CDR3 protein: CASTPPAGGLQYF

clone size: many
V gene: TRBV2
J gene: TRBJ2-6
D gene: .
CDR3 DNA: TGTGCCAGCAATGTACAGGGCTCTGGGGCCAACGTCCTGACTTTC
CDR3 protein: CASNVQGSGANVLTF

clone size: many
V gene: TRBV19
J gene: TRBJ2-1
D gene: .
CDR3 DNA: TGTGCCAGTAGCCCCTTTAGCGCCGGGAATGAGCAGTTCTTC
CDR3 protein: CASSPFSAGNEQFF

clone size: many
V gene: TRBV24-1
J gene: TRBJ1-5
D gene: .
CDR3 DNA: TGTGCCACCAGTGTGGGGCAGGCCAAACAGCCCCAGCATTTT
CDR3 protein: CATSVGQAKQPQHF

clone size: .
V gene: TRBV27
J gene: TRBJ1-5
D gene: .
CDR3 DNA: TGTGCCAGCAGTTCCCCCACCCCTCCTGAAAATCAGCCCCAGCATTTT
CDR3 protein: CASSSPTPPENQPQHF

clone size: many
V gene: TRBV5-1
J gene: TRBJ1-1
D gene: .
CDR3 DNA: TGCGCCAGCAGCCGGGCCATCGGTAGAACTGAAGCTTTCTTT
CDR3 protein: CASSRAIGRTEAFF

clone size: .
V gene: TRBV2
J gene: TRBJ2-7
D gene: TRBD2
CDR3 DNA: TGTGCCAGCACCCCGGGACTAGCGGGAGCTTCCTACGAGCAGTACTTC
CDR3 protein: CASTPGLAGASYEQYF

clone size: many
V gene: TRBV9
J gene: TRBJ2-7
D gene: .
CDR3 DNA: TGTGCCAGCAGCGTAGGTCCGGACACTACCTACGAGCAGTACTTC
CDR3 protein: CASSVGPDTTYEQYF

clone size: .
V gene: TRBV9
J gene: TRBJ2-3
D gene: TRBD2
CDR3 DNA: TGTGCCAGCAGCGTAGGGGAGGCGGGAGGTCTTCAAAGCACAGATACGCAGTATTTT
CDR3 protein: CASSVGEAGGLQSTDTQYF

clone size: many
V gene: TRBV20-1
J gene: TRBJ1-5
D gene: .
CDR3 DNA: TGCAGTGCTAGGGGCCGGAACAATCAGCCCCAGCATTTT
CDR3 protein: CSARGRNNQPQHF

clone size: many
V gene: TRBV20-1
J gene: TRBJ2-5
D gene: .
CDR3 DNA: TGCAGTGCTAGGGAGACAGTCGACCAAGAGACCCAGTACTTC
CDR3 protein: CSARETVDQETQYF

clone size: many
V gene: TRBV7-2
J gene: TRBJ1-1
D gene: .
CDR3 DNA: TGTGCCAGCAGCGCCAAACCATGGTCGGCCACTGAAGCTTTCTTT
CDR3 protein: CASSAKPWSATEAFF

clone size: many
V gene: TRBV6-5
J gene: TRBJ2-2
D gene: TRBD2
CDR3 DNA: TGTGCCAGCAGTAAAGCGGGAAGCACCGGGGAGCTGTTTTTT
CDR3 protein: CASSKAGSTGELFF

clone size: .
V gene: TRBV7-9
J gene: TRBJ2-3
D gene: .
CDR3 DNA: TGTGCCAGCAGCTTAGCCACCCACACAGATACGCAGTATTTT
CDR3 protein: CASSLATHTDTQYF

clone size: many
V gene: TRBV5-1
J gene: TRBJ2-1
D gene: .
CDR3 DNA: TGCGCCAGCAGCTTGGCCAGCGGAGCTTACAATGAGCAGTTCTTC
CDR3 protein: CASSLASGAYNEQFF

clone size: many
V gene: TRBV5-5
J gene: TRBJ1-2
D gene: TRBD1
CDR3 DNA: TGTGCCAGCAGCTTGGAGGGACAGGGGAACCATGGCTACACCTTC
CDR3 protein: CASSLEGQGNHGYTF

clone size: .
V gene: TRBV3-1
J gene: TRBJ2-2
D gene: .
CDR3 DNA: TGTGCCAGCAGCCAAGATCTAGGGTCCAACACCGGGGAGCTGTTTTTT
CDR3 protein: CASSQDLGSNTGELFF

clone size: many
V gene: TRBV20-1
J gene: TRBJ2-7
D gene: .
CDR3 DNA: TGCAGTGCTAGAGACTATAGCGCGGGGGAGCAGTACTTC
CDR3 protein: CSARDYSAGEQYF

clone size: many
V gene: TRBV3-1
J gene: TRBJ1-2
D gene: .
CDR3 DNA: TGTGCCAGCAGCCAAGATCCGCGGAGCTATGGCTACACCTTC
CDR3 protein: CASSQDPRSYGYTF

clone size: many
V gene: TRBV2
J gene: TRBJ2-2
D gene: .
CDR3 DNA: TGTGCCAGCAGTGACCTGGTTGCGTCCGCCGGGGAGCTGTTTTTT
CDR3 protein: CASSDLVASAGELFF

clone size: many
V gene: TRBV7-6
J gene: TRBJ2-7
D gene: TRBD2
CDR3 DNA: TGTGCCAGCAGCCCTACGGTGGGGGAGGGATACGAGCAGTACTTC
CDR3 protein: CASSPTVGEGYEQYF

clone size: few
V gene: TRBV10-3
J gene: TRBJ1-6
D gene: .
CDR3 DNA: TGTGCCATCAGGGGACAAATTAATTCACCCCTCCACTTT
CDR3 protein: CAIRGQINSPLHF

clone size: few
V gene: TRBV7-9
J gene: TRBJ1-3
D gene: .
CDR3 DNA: TGTGCCAGCAGCTTAGGGAGAGGGTACTCTGGAAACACCATATATTTT
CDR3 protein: CASSLGRGYSGNTIYF

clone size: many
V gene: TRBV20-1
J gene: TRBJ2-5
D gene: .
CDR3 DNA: TGCAGTTTCTACCCCGGGCCCCAAGAGACCCAGTACTTC
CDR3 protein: CSFYPGPQETQYF

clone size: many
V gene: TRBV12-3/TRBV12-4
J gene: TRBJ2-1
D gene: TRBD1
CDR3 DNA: TGTGCCAGCACCCCCCGGGACAGGGGGCGCGTGCTCTTCTTC
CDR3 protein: CASTPRDRGRVLFF

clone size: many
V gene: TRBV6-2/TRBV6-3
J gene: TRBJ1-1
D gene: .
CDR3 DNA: TGTGCCAGCAGTTACTCTACCCTCCCGGACAGGAACACTGAAGCTTTCTTT
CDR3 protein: CASSYSTLPDRNTEAFF

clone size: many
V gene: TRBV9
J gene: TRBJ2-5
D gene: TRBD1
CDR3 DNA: TGTGCCAGCAGCGTAGTCGGGACAGGGGTAGAGACCCAGTACTTC
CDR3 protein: CASSVVGTGVETQYF

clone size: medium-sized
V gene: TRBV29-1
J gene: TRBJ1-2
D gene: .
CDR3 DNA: TGCAGCGCGACCTACCAGTACGATGGCTACACCTTC
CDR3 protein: CSATYQYDGYTF

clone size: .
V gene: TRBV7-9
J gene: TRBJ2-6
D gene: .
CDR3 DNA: TGTGCCAGCAGCTTTGGGGCCGGGGCCAACGTCCTGACTTTC
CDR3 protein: CASSFGAGANVLTF

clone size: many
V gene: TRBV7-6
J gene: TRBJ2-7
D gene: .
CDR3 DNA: TGTGCCAGCAGCGCGTTAGGAGGCTGGAGGGAGCAGTACTTC
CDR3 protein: CASSALGGWREQYF

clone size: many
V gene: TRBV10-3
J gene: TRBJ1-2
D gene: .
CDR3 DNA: TGTGCCATCAGTGAGCTCGCGGGGCGGTATGGCTACACCTTC
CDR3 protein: CAISELAGRYGYTF

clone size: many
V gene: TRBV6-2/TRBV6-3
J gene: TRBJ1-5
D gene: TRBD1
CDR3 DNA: TGTGCCAGCAGAACAGGGGGCGGGCCCCAGCATTTT
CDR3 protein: CASRTGGGPQHF

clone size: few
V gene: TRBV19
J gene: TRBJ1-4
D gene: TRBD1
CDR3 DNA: TGTGCCAGTACCAGCCCTCGGACAGGGGATGAAAAACTGTTTTTT
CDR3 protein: CASTSPRTGDEKLFF

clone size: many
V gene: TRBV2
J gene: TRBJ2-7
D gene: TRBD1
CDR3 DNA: TGTGCCAGCAGGTTATTCGACGGGACAGGGGCCCACGAGCAGTACTTC
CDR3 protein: CASRLFDGTGAHEQYF

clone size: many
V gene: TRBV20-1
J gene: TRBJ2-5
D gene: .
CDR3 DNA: TGCAGTGCTAGTACTAGGGTTAACCAAGAGACCCAGTACTTC
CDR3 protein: CSASTRVNQETQYF

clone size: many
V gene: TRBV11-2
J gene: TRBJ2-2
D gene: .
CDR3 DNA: TGTGCCAGCAGCCAGGCGGGCGGGGAGCTGTTTTTT
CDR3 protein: CASSQAGGELFF

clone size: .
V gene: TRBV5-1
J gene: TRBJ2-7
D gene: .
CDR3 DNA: TGCGCCAGCAGCTTGCAGGCCGGGACCTACGAGCAGTACTTC
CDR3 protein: CASSLQAGTYEQYF

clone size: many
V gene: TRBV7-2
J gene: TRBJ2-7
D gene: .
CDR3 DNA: TGTGCCAGCAGCTTAATCGGAGGGGCCGGTTACGAGCAGTACTTC
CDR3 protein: CASSLIGGAGYEQYF

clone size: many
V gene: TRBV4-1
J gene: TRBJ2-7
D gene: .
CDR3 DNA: TGCGCCAGCAGCCAAGATAGAATAAGGCAGCAGTACTTC
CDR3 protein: CASSQDRIRQQYF

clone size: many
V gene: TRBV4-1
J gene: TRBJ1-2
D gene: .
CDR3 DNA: TGCGTCAGCAGCCTGAACTACCTAGGGAACTATGGCTACACCTTC
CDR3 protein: CVSSLNYLGNYGYTF